This note documents a single T cell receptor beta chain sequence. Its antigen is unknown. 13 Jbeta primers and 60 Vbeta primers were used for the PCR. Profiled with immunoSEQ multiplex PCR; TCRdb holds only in-frame clones, not every one. The sample lists about 140,000 clones; more than 75% were seen once. The CDR3 covers 11 residues. The germline V gene has CDR1 SGDLS and CDR2 YYNGEE. V was shortened by 1 base and J by 9 bases, with 5 bases between the two germline ends. This record comes from a study of cytomegalovirus exposure and HLA in healthy donors. Study findings and constraints: Later analysis identified 16,000 or so TCR beta sequences associated with HLA alleles, using a false discovery rate threshold of 0.05. A few CMV-associated chains were confirmed in vitro to be specific for CMV antigens. Earlier analysis looked at TCR beta V segments, and most were productive about 90% or about 30% of the time. TCR beta V- and J-gene trimming was later associated with a missense DCLRE1C variant.

The clonotype was recovered from a man aged 30 to 39 in good health and CMV-seronegative. Source material: PBMCs. The chain combines TRBV9 with TRBJ2-1; D is perhaps TRBD1 (5 bases). The CDR3 region has the DNA TGTGCCAGCAGCGTACAGGGTGAGCAGTTCTTC. It yields the protein CASSVQGEQFF.